This T cell receptor (beta chain) appears in the sequencing data of a study of resident and recirculating memory T cells in vitiligo. Study-level background: Each patient gave two lesional and two nonlesional epidermal shave biopsies, plus PBMCs. Whole samples, not sorted cells, were homogenized and used for genomic DNA extraction.

Notes on the study in general: TCR sequences were not conserved across biopsy sites or patients.

Data came from immunoSEQ multiplex PCR; TCRdb stores just in-frame clones and leaves some out. The sample records roughly 42,000 clones, 92% being singletons. This clone was counted a few times. What it binds is unknown. The TCR comes from a male donor with vitiligo. Sequenced input: blood.

As DNA, the CDR3 is TGTGCCAGTAGTATAGTTGCCGGGGAAGCTTTCTTT. This translates into CASSIVAGEAFF. The chain is built from TRBV19 and TRBJ1-1, with no clear D. The germline V gene has CDR1 LNHDA and CDR2 SQIVND (reference sequence). CDR3 length equals 12 residues. The V and J ends lost 1 base and 8 bases respectively, with 8 bases between them.